Presented here are 4 T cell receptor beta chains from one specimen sequenced in a study of cytomegalovirus exposure and HLA in healthy donors (dated by TCRdb to 2016 to 2017). The method was the immunoSEQ multiplex PCR assay. For the multiplex PCR, a mixture combining 60 forward primers for TCR Vbeta segments and 13 reverse primers for TCR Jbeta segments was used. TCRdb limited this immuneACCESS table to in-frame rearrangements with V and J called. A share of clones is missing; checked studies link under half to unresolved V genes, and the rest is unexplained. This sample is represented by some 190,000 clones; around 80% of them were singletons. The ten top clones hold about 2.1% of the sample. Input material: PBMCs. Receptor source: a woman in her twenties or thirties in good health and CMV-seronegative.

The chain recombines TRBV6-6 with TRBJ1-2; 9 bases match TRBD1. The trim removed 4 bases at V and 7 bases at J, leaving 10 bases unmatched. Germline V gene data show CDR1 as MNHNY and CDR2 as SVGAGI (reference sequence). The CDR3 has 15 amino acids. DNA of the CDR3: TGTGCCAGCAGTTCCGTGGACAGGGGCGTTCGTGGCTACACCTTC. Translation: CASSSVDRGVRGYTF.

In its sample, this clone was seen once. This sequence joins TRBV5-1 and TRBJ1-4, with TRBD1 as a possible D gene (5 bases). CDR1 is SGHRS, CDR2 YFSETQ, per germline. Trimming shortened V by 0 bases and J by 1 base, and 10 bases separated the two germline ends. The CDR3 runs to 16 residues. The CDR3 DNA reads TGCGCCAGCAGCTTGGCCTCGGGGGTAACTAATGAAAAACTGTTTTTT. This encodes CASSLASGVTNEKLFF.

The chain recombines TRBV6-5 with TRBJ2-6; D unresolved. CDR1 is MNHEY and CDR2 is SVGAGI in the germline V gene. Trimming removed 8 bases from V and 1 base from J, with 9 bases in between. The CDR3 runs 14 residues. This CDR3 reads CASSRYSGANVLTF. The CDR3 DNA reads TGTGCCAGCTCCAGATATTCTGGGGCCAACGTCCTGACTTTC.

As regards this clone: Germline is not matched at one junction end, which may reflect a read error. DNA for the CDR3: TGTGCTAGCAGCCCACGGACAGGGACTGGCGAGCAGTACTTC. Translating it yields CASSPRTGTGEQYF. The rearrangement joins TRBV7-7 to TRBJ2-7, with 8 positions matching TRBD1. Germline CDR1 SSHAT, CDR2 FNYEAQ (reference sequence). This CDR3 region has 14 residues.